This TCR beta chain originates from a study of T cell repertoires in cytomegalovirus infection. Looking at the study overall: Shared public TCR beta signatures pointed to both CMV infection and a matching HLA type.

The V end lost 5 bases, the J end lost 7 bases, and 14 bases lay between the germline ends. The CDR3 is made up of 13 amino acids. Germline assignment: CDR1 SGHVS and CDR2 FQNEAQ. TCRdb itself ran the reads through MiXCR, one entry per CDR3 protein. The sample lists 160,000 or so distinct CDR3 sequences, about 20% occurring once. As for this clonotype: What it binds is unknown.

Material: CD8+ T cells from cultured PBMCs, obtained from culture after CMV antigen stimulation. The sequence was obtained from a human donor in good health (CMV status not recorded). Some clones in this sample may be carry-over from other donors' samples. The gene calls are TRBV7-8 and TRBJ1-2, with no clear D. This chain's CDR3 is CASSPPVMRGYTF. DNA of the CDR3: TGTGCCAGCAGCCCGCCGGTAATGCGTGGCTACACCTTC.